The 14 T cell receptor beta chains reported below all come from one sample, sequenced in a study of cytomegalovirus exposure and HLA in healthy donors. It was with 60 Vbeta and 13 Jbeta primers that the PCR ran. The table came from immunoSEQ multiplex PCR; TCRdb's copy has only in-frame clones and leaves some out. This table holds about 130,000 clones. The sequencing sample was made of PBMCs. These receptors were taken from a woman aged 35 to 49 in good health and CMV-seropositive.

V gene TRBV6-5 combines with J gene TRBJ1-1, with TRBD1 as a possible D gene (6 bases). The CDR3 is 15 residues long. V gave up 2 bases and J gave up 4 bases, with 14 bases separating them. Germline CDR1 is MNHEY and CDR2 is SVGAGI. The CDR3 loop reads CASSYLREGGTEAFF. The CDR3 coding sequence is TGTGCCAGCAGTTACCTCAGGGAGGGGGGCACTGAAGCTTTCTTT.

This chain connects TRBV27 to TRBJ1-4; no firm D call. This CDR3 spans 16 amino acids. Germline CDR1 and CDR2: MNHEY and SMNVEV (reference sequence). Trimming pared 1 base from V and 5 bases from J, leaving 14 bases between. CDR3 coding DNA: TGTGCCAGCAGTTTATACCCCAGGCTCCTAAATGAAAAACTGTTTTTT. It specifies CASSLYPRLLNEKLFF.

J is TRBJ2-5 and V is TRBV27; no definite D call. This CDR3 is 13 amino acids long. Deletions cut 5 bases from V and 5 bases from J, with 12 bases between. Germline values: CDR1 MNHEY, CDR2 SMNVEV (reference sequence). The CDR3 is CASSRPYGETQYF. The CDR3, as DNA: TGTGCCAGCAGTCGACCTTACGGGGAGACCCAGTACTTC.

J is TRBJ1-5 and V is TRBV10-3; TRBD1 matches at 9 bases. CDR3 size: 15 residues. Germline lookup yields CDR1 ENHRY and CDR2 SYGVKD. J gave up 7 bases and V 3 bases, and 7 bases lay outside the gene matches. The CDR3 DNA reads as TGTGCCATCAGTGAACGACAGGGGGTCGGGCAGCCCCAGCATTTT. Translating it yields CAISERQGVGQPQHF.

The V and J genes are TRBV5-1 and TRBJ1-1, with 10 bases fitting TRBD1. Germline lookup yields CDR1 SGHRS and CDR2 YFSETQ. The CDR3 extends over 15 amino acids. The V gene end was trimmed by 0 bases and the J gene end by 5 bases; junction bases not matched to a gene: 4. CDR3 sequence: CASSLGGQGRTEAFF. In DNA form, the CDR3 reads TGCGCCAGCAGCTTGGGGGGACAGGGGCGAACTGAAGCTTTCTTT.

The rearrangement joins TRBV7-9 to TRBJ2-2, with 10 bases matching TRBD1. Germline V gene data show CDR1 as SEHNR and CDR2 as FQNEAQ (reference sequence). After removal of 1 base from V and 7 bases from J, the junction contained 6 bases not matched to a gene. CDR3 size: 16 residues. CDR3 DNA sequence: TGTGCCAGCAGCTTAGGGGACAGGGGTAACGGCGGGGAGCTGTTTTTT. This sequence encodes CASSLGDRGNGGELFF.

The chain recombines TRBV19 with TRBJ2-4; D ambiguous. V gave up 3 bases and J gave up 7 bases, with 10 bases separating them. Germline-derived CDR1 and CDR2 are LNHDA and SQIVND (reference sequence). The CDR3 spans 13 residues. In DNA, the CDR3 is TGTGCCAGTAGTATCGGTGCAGCGAACATTCAGTACTTC. It specifies CASSIGAANIQYF.

V usage is TRBV5-1 and J usage is TRBJ2-3, with 7 bases fitting TRBD2. This CDR3 contains 15 residues. V dropped 6 bases and J dropped 3; count of bases not matched to a gene: 10. CDR1 is SGHRS and CDR2 is YFSETQ in the germline V gene. The CDR3 region has the DNA TGCGCCAGCAACGGGCGGGAGAGTCTAACAGATACGCAGTATTTT. This codes for CASNGRESLTDTQYF.

The J gene is TRBJ1-1, the V gene TRBV7-3; D might be TRBD1 (5 bases). This CDR3 has 16 amino acids. CDR1 and CDR2 from the germline V gene are SGHTA and FQGTGA. Trimming shortened V by 2 bases and J by 4 bases, and 17 bases separated the two germline ends. CDR3 sequence reads: CASSLYPPTGPTEAFF. Written as DNA, the CDR3 is TGTGCCAGCAGCTTATACCCTCCTACAGGCCCCACTGAAGCTTTCTTT.

The V and J genes are TRBV19 and TRBJ2-2; TRBD1 matches 9 bases. The ends lost 5 bases at V and 7 bases at J; junction bases unmatched: 5. This CDR3 spans 14 amino acids. Germline CDR1 reads LNHDA; CDR2 reads SQIVND (reference sequence). CDR3 sequence: CASSGDRVSGELFF. CDR3 bases: TGTGCCAGTAGTGGGGACAGGGTCAGCGGGGAGCTGTTTTTT.

This chain joins TRBV11-2 and TRBJ1-3; D might be TRBD1 (6 bases). From germline, CDR1 is SGHAT and CDR2 FQNNGV. The CDR3 has 17 amino acids. V lost 2 bases, J lost 0 bases, and 14 bases lay in between. The CDR3 sequence: CASSLSSGDGSGNTIYF. The CDR3 coding sequence is TGTGCCAGCAGCTTAAGCTCAGGGGATGGCTCTGGAAACACCATATATTTT.

The rearrangement links TRBV6-1 to TRBJ2-1, with 8 bases matching TRBD2. The CDR3 has 15 amino acids. V trimming: 3 bases; J trimming: 9 bases; junction bases outside the gene matches: 10. The germline V gene has CDR1 MNHNS and CDR2 SASEGT. In DNA form, the CDR3 reads TGTGCCAGCAGTGATTGGGCGGGAGGTTTGGGTGAGCAGTTCTTC. It yields the protein CASSDWAGGLGEQFF.

The chain couples TRBV2 to TRBJ1-4; D ambiguous. V dropped 4 bases and J dropped 4 bases, with 16 bases sitting between them. CDR3 length: 16 amino acids. Germline assignment: CDR1 SNHLY and CDR2 FYNNEI. The CDR3 DNA follows: TGTGCCAGCAGTGGGGAGTCCTTCACTGGTAATGAAAAACTGTTTTTT. Translation: CASSGESFTGNEKLFF. The whole variable domain, remainder taken from reference TRBV2 and TRBJ1-4, is EPEVTQTPSHQVTQMGQEVILRCVPISNHLYFYWYRQILGQKVEFLVSFYNNEISEKSEIFDDQFSVERPDGSNFTLKIRSTKLEDSAMYFCASSGESFTGNEKLFFGSGTQLSVL.

CDR3 region: CASSPDRSEQYF. The DNA of the CDR3 is TGTGCCAGCAGCCCCGACAGGAGCGAGCAGTACTTC. The chain links TRBV2 to TRBJ2-5; D is possibly TRBD1 (6 bases). The J call could be wrong; TRBJ2-7 is a better fit for the DNA end. Germline CDR1 is SNHLY and CDR2 is FYNNEI. The CDR3 is made up of 12 amino acids.